The present entry profiles one T cell receptor (beta chain) with its context. The germline gives CDR1 MDHEN, CDR2 SYDVKM. The trim removed 2 bases at V and 4 bases at J, leaving 6 bases unmatched. This CDR3 is 15 amino acids long. The data derive from a study of shared clonotypes between healthy human individuals. Several immunoSEQ plates received, in even portions, the genomic DNA of each subset. Using immunoSEQ multiplex PCR, the repertoire was profiled, and TCRdb retains in-frame clones only, with some absent. The sample contains approximately 530,000 clones, 90% to 97% of which appear only once. The chain carries TRBV28 and TRBJ2-7, with 9 bases identical to TRBD1. This receptor was identified in a woman in her 30s in good health. Sequences were obtained from naive CD4+ T cells sorted from blood. Described subset: CD45RA+ positively selected. CDR3 sequence (DNA): TGTGCCAGCAGTTTACCGGGACAGGGCGGGTACGAGCAGTACTTC. This translates into CASSLPGQGGYEQYF.